This T cell receptor (beta chain) derives from a study of blood T cell repertoires in COVID-19. Study context: T cells, B-cell-depleted T cells, or PBMCs provided the cDNA or gDNA that served as material.

The ends lost 3 bases at V and 2 bases at J; junction bases unmatched: 19. CDR1 and CDR2 (germline): GTSNPN, SVGIG (reference sequence). This CDR3 contains 18 residues. This clone was observed a few times. In the original analysis: Amplification of reference gene primers provided the estimated nucleated cell counts. The table came from immunoSEQ multiplex PCR; TCRdb's copy has only in-frame clones and leaves some out. V, J and clone size derive from that table, while D and trimming were established from the DNA sequence. This sample has 190,000 or so clones, with roughly 90% found just once. Study members were between about 18 and 89 years old and lived in 20 to 30 US regions.

This sequence originates from a man aged 18 to 29 with acute COVID-19. Sequencing was performed on PBMCs or T cells enriched from blood (not recorded which). The chain combines TRBV30 with TRBJ2-7, with 7 nucleotides matching TRBD2. As DNA, the CDR3 is TGTGCCTGGAGCGCCGGGACTACCGACAGAAAATACACCTACGAGCAGTACTTC. Its translation is CAWSAGTTDRKYTYEQYF.